These 14 T cell receptor beta chains were all obtained from the same sample, sequenced in a study of blood T cell repertoires in COVID-19. Clones were sequenced by immunoSEQ multiplex PCR, and TCRdb holds only the in-frame ones, with some missing. Among a few hundred thousand clones, roughly 88% were seen once, and the ten largest hold less than 2.5%. The sample consisted of PBMCs or T cells enriched from blood (not recorded which). Receptors were obtained from a woman aged 45-65 years who had recovered from COVID-19.

This clone was detected once. The V call is TRBV27, the J call TRBJ2-7; 8 nucleotides agree with TRBD2. V lost 6 bases, J lost 2 bases, and 12 bases stayed unmatched. Germline V gene sequence: CDR1 MNHEY, CDR2 SMNVEV (reference sequence). This CDR3 has 16 residues. The CDR3 coding sequence is TGTGCCAGCAGCCCTTCAGCGGGAGATCACCCCTACGAGCAGTACTTC. It encodes CASSPSAGDHPYEQYF.

The rearrangement links TRBV4-1 to TRBJ2-7; D unresolved. The CDR3 runs 14 residues. Deletions cut 1 base from V and 0 bases from J, with 7 bases between. Germline V lookup: CDR1 MGHRA, CDR2 YSYEKL. The CDR3 reads CASSQGVISYEQYF. The CDR3 nucleotides are TGCGCCAGCAGCCAAGGAGTCATCTCCTACGAGCAGTACTTC.

The gene calls are TRBV4-2 and TRBJ1-1, with TRBD1 matching over 9 bases. Germline-derived CDR1 and CDR2 are LGHNA and YNFKEQ. With V trimmed by 2 bases and J by 2 bases, 9 bases remained unmatched. CDR3 size: 17 residues. DNA for the CDR3: TGTGCCAGCAGCCAATTGACAGGGGGGACCCTAAACACTGAAGCTTTCTTT. Its protein product is CASSQLTGGTLNTEAFF.

This chain uses TRBV6-1 with TRBJ1-5; weak D call: TRBD1 (5 bases). This CDR3 has 19 amino acids. Germline CDR1 MNHNS, CDR2 SASEGT. The V end lost 2 bases, the J end lost 2 bases, and 22 bases lay between the germline ends. The CDR3 sequence is CASSEQGGGWGIGNQPQHF. The DNA for the CDR3 is TGTGCCAGCAGTGAACAGGGAGGAGGTTGGGGGATTGGCAATCAGCCCCAGCATTTT.

The chain employs TRBV5-1 and TRBJ2-7; the match to TRBD2 covers 8 bases. The CDR3 loop spans 16 amino acids. Germline CDR1 SGHRS, CDR2 YFSETQ. Trimming at V came to 0 bases and at J to 1 base, leaving 6 bases not matched to a gene. The CDR3 sequence: CASSLEASGFSYEQYF. CDR3 DNA sequence: TGCGCCAGCAGCTTGGAGGCTAGCGGGTTTTCCTACGAGCAGTACTTC.

CDR3 DNA sequence: TGTGCCAGCAGCCAGGGACTAGCGGGAGGGCCCTCCTACAATGAGCAGTTCTTC. Protein: CASSQGLAGGPSYNEQFF. This sequence joins TRBV5-5 and TRBJ2-1; 16 bases align to TRBD2. The trim removed 4 bases at V and 0 bases at J, leaving 4 bases unmatched. The CDR3 loop spans 18 amino acids. Germline CDR1 and CDR2: SGHKS and YYEKEE (reference sequence).

This clone has only one observation. J is TRBJ2-3 and V is TRBV19; no clear D. Looked up from germline, CDR1 is LNHDA and CDR2 is SQIVND (reference sequence). V shed 0 bases and J shed 0 bases, with 7 bases lying between them. The CDR3 is 15 residues long. Here the CDR3 DNA reads TGTGCCAGTAGTATAGAGAGCTTTAGCACAGATACGCAGTATTTT. This translates into CASSIESFSTDTQYF.

The chain has TRBV10-3 and TRBJ2-7, with D perhaps TRBD1 (6 bases). V was clipped by 6 bases and J by 5 bases, with 14 bases between them. The CDR3 has 13 residues. Germline V gene data show CDR1 as ENHRY and CDR2 as SYGVKD. CDR3 coding DNA: TGTGCCATCAGCCGACAGGATACGGACGAGCAGTACTTC. This gives the protein CAISRQDTDEQYF.

The chain uses TRBV6-6 and TRBJ1-5, with 7 bases that match TRBD1. Germline V gene lookup returns CDR1 MNHNY and CDR2 SVGAGI (reference sequence). V was clipped by 6 bases and J by 0 bases; unmatched bases: 5. The CDR3 runs to 15 residues. The DNA for the CDR3 is TGTGCCAGCAGGAGGGACAGTTATAGCAATCAGCCCCAGCATTTT. It codes for CASRRDSYSNQPQHF.

This chain connects TRBV19 to TRBJ2-3, with TRBD1 as a possible D gene (6 bases). The ends were cut back, 4 bases at V and 6 bases at J, with 11 bases in the middle. In germline, CDR1 is LNHDA, CDR2 SQIVND (reference sequence). CDR3 length equals 13 residues. CDR3 in DNA: TGTGCCAGTAGTACTGACAGGAGGGATACGCAGTATTTT. Translation: CASSTDRRDTQYF.

The V gene is TRBV11-3, the J gene TRBJ1-3, with D perhaps matching TRBD1 (6 bases). V lost 2 bases, J lost 2 bases, and 10 bases lay in between. Germline CDR1 is SGHNT and CDR2 is YENEEA. This CDR3 comprises 15 residues. The CDR3 DNA reads as TGTGCCAGCAGCTTAACAGGGACAACTGGAAACACCATATATTTT. The encoded protein is CASSLTGTTGNTIYF. The full variable domain, with the rest looked up from reference TRBV11-3 and TRBJ1-3, is EAGVVQSPRYKIIEKKQPVAFWCNPISGHNTLYWYLQNLGQGPELLIRYENEEAVDDSQLPKDRFSAERLKGVDSTLKIQPAELGDSAVYLCASSLTGTTGNTIYFGEGSWLTVV.

CDR3 sequence: CASSIGAGGNEQFF. CDR3 sequence (DNA): TGTGCCAGTAGTATAGGAGCGGGAGGTAATGAGCAGTTCTTC. The chain employs TRBV19 and TRBJ2-1, with 9 bases lining up with TRBD2. This CDR3 comprises 14 residues. The germline V gene encodes CDR1 LNHDA and CDR2 SQIVND (reference sequence). The ends lost 1 base at V and 7 bases at J; junction bases unmatched: 2.

The gene calls are TRBV30 and TRBJ1-2; TRBD1 aligns across 8 bases. V shed 5 bases and J 4 bases; nucleotides not matched to a gene: 6. Germline V gene sequence: CDR1 GTSNPN, CDR2 SVGIG (reference sequence). The CDR3 has 13 residues. CDR3 sequence reads: CAWGRDRPYGYTF. In DNA form, the CDR3 reads TGTGCCTGGGGTCGGGACAGGCCCTATGGCTACACCTTC.

The sample holds one count of this clone. The CDR3, as DNA: TGTGCCAGCAGGGTGGACAGGGAAGGCAATGAGCAGTTCTTC. Residues: CASRVDREGNEQFF. The J gene is TRBJ2-1, the V gene TRBV2; 8 bases line up with TRBD1. There are 14 residues in the CDR3. CDR1 is SNHLY, CDR2 FYNNEI, per germline. Losses at the gene ends were 6 bases for V and 6 bases for J; bases not matched to a gene: 7.